These T cell receptor beta chains were read from a single sample in a study of glioma-infiltrating T cells after dendritic cell vaccination. The table came from immunoSEQ multiplex PCR; TCRdb's copy has only in-frame clones and leaves some out. The sample consists of 30,000 to 40,000 clones, just under 85% of them appearing once. Sequencing was performed on blood, taken before dendritic cell vaccination. These TCRs come from a human donor with glioblastoma. The conserved cysteine and the conserved F or W are not part of the CDR3 here. Each record gives: V gene, clone size, J gene, D gene, CDR3 protein. A D gene is named only where the DNA matches it firmly. Clone size appears in some rows only: once, few, many, or a class for an expanded clone.

v_gene: TRBV7-8
abundance: -
j_gene: TRBJ2-3
d_gene: -
CDR3aa: ASSFSTTQY

v_gene: TRBV2
abundance: -
j_gene: TRBJ2-1
d_gene: -
CDR3aa: ASSKAGEGCNEQF

v_gene: TRBV7-2
abundance: -
j_gene: TRBJ2-5
d_gene: -
CDR3aa: ASSPWRGRAQETQY

v_gene: TRBV25-1
abundance: -
j_gene: TRBJ2-7
d_gene: -
CDR3aa: ASSVSASYEQY

v_gene: TRBV6-5
abundance: -
j_gene: TRBJ2-3
d_gene: -
CDR3aa: ASSYSTEFTDTQY

v_gene: TRBV10-3
abundance: -
j_gene: TRBJ1-2
d_gene: -
CDR3aa: AISESREDNYGYT

v_gene: TRBV7-9
abundance: -
j_gene: TRBJ2-5
d_gene: -
CDR3aa: ASSPPRGYGETQY

v_gene: TRBV7-9
abundance: few
j_gene: TRBJ1-6
d_gene: TRBD1
CDR3aa: ASRPGGTDPVSPLH

v_gene: TRBV13
abundance: once
j_gene: TRBJ1-5
d_gene: -
CDR3aa: ASSPKGQPQH

v_gene: TRBV7-2
abundance: -
j_gene: TRBJ1-6
d_gene: TRBD1
CDR3aa: ASSSLTGNSPLH

v_gene: TRBV5-4
abundance: -
j_gene: TRBJ2-7
d_gene: TRBD1
CDR3aa: ASSPVPQTGNPYEQY

v_gene: TRBV7-2
abundance: -
j_gene: TRBJ2-5
d_gene: -
CDR3aa: ASSILSRGIGETQY

v_gene: TRBV27
abundance: -
j_gene: TRBJ2-1
d_gene: TRBD2
CDR3aa: ASSLSSGGVSEQF

v_gene: TRBV9
abundance: -
j_gene: TRBJ1-6
d_gene: -
CDR3aa: ASSGHQNSPLH

v_gene: TRBV11-3
abundance: -
j_gene: TRBJ2-2
d_gene: TRBD2
CDR3aa: ASSLSGGPGTGELF

v_gene: TRBV7-2
abundance: -
j_gene: TRBJ2-3
d_gene: TRBD2
CDR3aa: ASSLRGGPGTDTQY

v_gene: TRBV19
abundance: -
j_gene: TRBJ1-4
d_gene: TRBD1
CDR3aa: ASSIGQGKLF

v_gene: TRBV5-1
abundance: -
j_gene: TRBJ2-7
d_gene: TRBD1
CDR3aa: ASSPRGQGYEQY

v_gene: TRBV2
abundance: -
j_gene: TRBJ2-7
d_gene: -
CDR3aa: ASSWESPEQY

v_gene: TRBV7-2
abundance: -
j_gene: TRBJ2-5
d_gene: TRBD2
CDR3aa: ASSVRTSGGARETQY

v_gene: TRBV7-2
abundance: -
j_gene: TRBJ1-5
d_gene: -
CDR3aa: ASSLAPGNQPQH

v_gene: TRBV7-2
abundance: -
j_gene: TRBJ2-3
d_gene: TRBD2
CDR3aa: ASSRTSGGPVDTQY

v_gene: TRBV28
abundance: -
j_gene: TRBJ1-2
d_gene: TRBD1
CDR3aa: ASSPQTGGTYGYT

v_gene: TRBV12-2
abundance: -
j_gene: TRBJ1-1
d_gene: -
CDR3aa: ASRARDRGLRTEAF